The clone carrying this T cell receptor beta chain was recorded once. Its target is not known. Extracted RNA was reverse transcribed into cDNA, the sequencing template. Clones were sequenced by immunoSEQ multiplex PCR, and TCRdb holds only the in-frame ones, with some missing. Among roughly 98,000 clones listed, 50% to 75% were seen once. The CDR3 length is 11 residues. The ends were cut back, 6 bases at V and 6 bases at J, with 9 bases in the middle. CDR1 is LGHNA and CDR2 is YSLEER in the germline V gene. This sample was included in a study of CD8+ T cells in alopecia areata. For the study at large: The study gave treated patients oral tofacitinib at 5 to 10 mg twice daily. Findings of the study overall: Higher clonality than in normal scalp was seen in lesional scalp, especially alopecia totalis/universalis.

The treatment here: oral pan-JAK inhibitor, 5-10 mg twice daily. Both peripheral blood and punch biopsies of lesional scalp skin were obtained from patients who had alopecia areata. The specimen was CD8+ T cells sorted from blood, collected at week 4, from a patient treated with tofacitinib. The rearrangement uses TRBV4-3 and TRBJ2-7; D not certain. The TCR sequence derives from a human donor with alopecia areata. CDR3 DNA: TGCGCCAGCAGTGGTGGTCTCGAGCAGTACTTC. It is translated as CASSGGLEQYF.